This T cell receptor beta chain originates from a study of blood T cell repertoires in COVID-19. The data were produced by immunoSEQ multiplex PCR, yet TCRdb's version contains in-frame clones alone and is incomplete. Of around 250,000 clones in the sample, around 88% are singletons; the top ten hold 4.5% to 6.5%. Germline V gives CDR1 MNHEY, CDR2 SVGAGI. This CDR3 spans 11 amino acids. V was pared by 7 bases and J by 4 bases, with 7 bases between. This clone was seen only a few times. The TCR originated in a man of 80 years or more with acute or convalescent COVID-19. The sequencing sample was made of peripheral blood. This sequence joins TRBV6-5 and TRBJ1-1; D is undetermined. CDR3 residues: CASKAVTEAFF. The DNA of the CDR3 is TGTGCCAGCAAGGCGGTCACTGAAGCTTTCTTT.